A single sample gave rise to the 4 T cell receptor beta chains below, sequenced in a study of blood T cell repertoires in COVID-19. Libraries were prepared by immunoSEQ multiplex PCR; TCRdb keeps only in-frame clonotypes and omits some of them. Among 200,000 or so clones listed, approximately 90% were seen once. Sequencing was performed on PBMCs or T cells enriched from blood (not recorded which). Receptors originate from a woman aged 40 to 50 with acute COVID-19.

The rearrangement joins TRBV5-1 to TRBJ1-2; tentatively, D is TRBD1 (5 bases). This CDR3 has 13 amino acids. V lost 1 base to trimming and J lost 6 bases, with 10 bases between them. Per the germline V gene, CDR1 is SGHRS and CDR2 is YFSETQ. CDR3 residues: CASSLRQGDGYTF. The CDR3 nucleotides read TGCGCCAGCAGCTTGCGTCAGGGTGATGGCTACACCTTC.

The V and J genes are TRBV5-4 and TRBJ2-3, with a tentative D call TRBD1 (6 bases). CDR1 SGHNT and CDR2 YYREEE come from the germline V gene (reference sequence). This CDR3 is built from 16 residues. V was clipped by 0 bases and J by 0 bases, with 11 bases between them. CDR3 sequence (DNA): TGTGCCAGCAGCTTGGGGGAAACAGGGAGCACAGATACGCAGTATTTT. Amino acids: CASSLGETGSTDTQYF.

The chain carries TRBV29-1 and TRBJ1-4; D call uncertain. This CDR3 comprises 12 residues. The germline CDR1 and CDR2 sequences are SQVTM and ANQGSEA. V lost 4 bases and J lost 4, with 7 bases in between. CDR3 amino acids: CSVVSVNEKLFF. For the CDR3, the DNA is TGCAGCGTTGTGTCAGTTAATGAAAAACTGTTTTTT.

The genes are TRBV29-1 and TRBJ2-7; 7 bases line up with TRBD1. Germline CDR1 reads SQVTM; CDR2 reads ANQGSEA. The CDR3 sequence is 12 residues long. The ends lost 7 bases at V and 3 bases at J; junction bases unmatched: 6. The CDR3 spells CSASTGNYEQYF. The DNA of the CDR3 is TGCAGCGCCTCGACAGGGAACTACGAGCAGTACTTC.